This T cell receptor beta chain was captured by sequencing in a study of blood T cell repertoires in COVID-19. Germline V gene lookup returns CDR1 LGHDT and CDR2 YNNKEL (reference sequence). V was clipped by 3 bases and J by 4 bases, with 16 bases between them. CDR3 length: 16 residues. Sequenced by immunoSEQ multiplex PCR; TCRdb stores in-frame clones only, minus some. The profile shows around 78,000 clones, 88% of them singletons. The source material was peripheral blood. The chain recombines TRBV3-1 (or the pseudogene TRBV3-2) with TRBJ2-1, with D perhaps TRBD2 (7 bases). This TCR was recovered from a human donor in a cohort sampled during active COVID-19. CDR3 in amino acids: CASSQSRGAPYNEQFF. In nucleotides, the CDR3 is TGTGCCAGCAGCCAGTCCCGGGGGGCTCCTTACAATGAGCAGTTCTTC.